The present T cell receptor (beta chain) was sequenced within a study of shared clonotypes between healthy human individuals. Study-level background: Three CD4 naive, three CD4 memory, two CD8 naive and one CD8 memory plate were used per donor.

Regarding this clone: As yet, its antigen is unknown. Other DNA sequences within the sample encode an identical CDR3.

Germline CDR1 and CDR2: MDHEN and SYDVKM. Between the trimmed V and J ends, which lost 3 bases and 5 bases, there was a span of 7 bases. CDR3 length equals 12 residues. Study results and limitations: Rarefaction revealed incomplete sorted-subset sequencing despite large depth. Estimated richness values were generally larger in naive subsets than in memory subsets.

Deep level was the assay's run setting. TCRdb keeps only in-frame clones here, not all; method: immunoSEQ multiplex PCR. Of around 1.6 million clones in the sample, 95% to 99% were seen once. Sequenced: naive CD4+ T cells sorted from blood. As to subset: CD45RA+ positively selected. The genes are TRBV28 and TRBJ1-1, with D unresolved. The receptor was isolated from a man younger than 45 in good health. CDR3 residues: CASSLVGTEAFF. CDR3 DNA: TGTGCCAGCAGTTTGGTCGGGACTGAAGCTTTCTTT.